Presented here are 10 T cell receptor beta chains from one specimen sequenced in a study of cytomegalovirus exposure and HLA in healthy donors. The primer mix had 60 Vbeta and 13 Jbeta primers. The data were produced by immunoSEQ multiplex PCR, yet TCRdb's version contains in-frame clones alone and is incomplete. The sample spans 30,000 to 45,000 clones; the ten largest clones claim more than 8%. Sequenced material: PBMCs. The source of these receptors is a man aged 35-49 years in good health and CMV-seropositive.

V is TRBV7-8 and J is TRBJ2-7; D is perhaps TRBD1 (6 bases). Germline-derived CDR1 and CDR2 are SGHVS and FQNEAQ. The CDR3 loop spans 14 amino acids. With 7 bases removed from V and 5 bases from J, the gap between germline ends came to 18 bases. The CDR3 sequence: CASNPNPGAHEQYF. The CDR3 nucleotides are TGTGCCAGCAACCCCAATCCAGGGGCCCACGAGCAGTACTTC.

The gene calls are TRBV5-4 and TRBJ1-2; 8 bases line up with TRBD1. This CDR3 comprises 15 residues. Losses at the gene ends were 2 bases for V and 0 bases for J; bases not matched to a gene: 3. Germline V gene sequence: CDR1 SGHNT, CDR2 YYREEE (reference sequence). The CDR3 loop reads CASSLTGGTNYGYTF. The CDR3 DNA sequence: TGTGCCAGCAGCTTAACAGGGGGAACTAACTATGGCTACACCTTC.

CDR3 bases: TGTGCCAGCAACAACCCGGGACAGGGGCACACTGAAGCTTTCTTT. It translates to CASNNPGQGHTEAFF. V gene TRBV13 combines with J gene TRBJ1-1; TRBD1 agrees at 10 bases. This CDR3 spans 15 amino acids. The V gene's germline CDR1 is PRHDT and CDR2 FYEKMQ (reference sequence). The V segment lost 7 bases and the J segment 3 bases; nucleotides outside the gene matches: 8. The complete variable domain, with remaining parts taken from reference TRBV13 and TRBJ1-1, reads AAGVIQSPRHLIKEKRETATLKCYPIPRHDTVYWYQQGPGQDPQFLISFYEKMQSDKGSIPDRFSAQQFSDYHSELNMSSLELGDSALYFCASNNPGQGHTEAFFGQGTRLTVV.

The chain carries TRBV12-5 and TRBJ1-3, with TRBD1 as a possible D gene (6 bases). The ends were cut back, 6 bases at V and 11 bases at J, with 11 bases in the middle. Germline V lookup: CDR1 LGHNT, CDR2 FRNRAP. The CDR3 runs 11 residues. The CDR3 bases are TGTGCTAGTGGAGCACAGGGTGCCATATATTTT. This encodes CASGAQGAIYF. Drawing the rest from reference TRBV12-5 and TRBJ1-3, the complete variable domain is DARVTQTPRHKVTEMGQEVTMRCQPILGHNTVFWYRQTMMQGLELLAYFRNRAPLDDSGMPKDRFSAEMPDATLATLKIQPSEPRDSAVYFCASGAQGAIYFGEGSWLTVV.

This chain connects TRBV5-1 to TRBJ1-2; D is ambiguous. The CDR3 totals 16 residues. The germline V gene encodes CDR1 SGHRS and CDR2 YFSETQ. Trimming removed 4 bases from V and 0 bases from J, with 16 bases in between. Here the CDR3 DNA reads TGCGCCAGCAGCGTGGGAGCCGAGGGAGCTAACTATGGCTACACCTTC. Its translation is CASSVGAEGANYGYTF.

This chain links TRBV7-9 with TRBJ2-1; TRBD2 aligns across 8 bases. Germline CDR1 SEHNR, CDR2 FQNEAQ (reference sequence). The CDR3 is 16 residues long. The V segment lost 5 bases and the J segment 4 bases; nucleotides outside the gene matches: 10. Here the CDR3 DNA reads TGTGCCAGCAGCCCGCAAGCGGGAGTCAGGTACAATGAGCAGTTCTTC. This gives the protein CASSPQAGVRYNEQFF. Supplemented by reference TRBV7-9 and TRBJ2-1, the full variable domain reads DTGVSQNPRHKITKRGQNVTFRCDPISEHNRLYWYRQTLGQGPEFLTYFQNEAQLEKSRLLSDRFSAERPKGSFSTLEIQRTEQGDSAMYLCASSPQAGVRYNEQFFGPGTRLTVL.

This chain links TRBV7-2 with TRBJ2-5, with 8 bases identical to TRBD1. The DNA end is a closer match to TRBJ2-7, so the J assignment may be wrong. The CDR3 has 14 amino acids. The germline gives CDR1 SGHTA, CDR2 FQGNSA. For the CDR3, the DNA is TGTGCCAGCAGCTCGCCTACAGGGGGCTACGAGCAGTACTTC. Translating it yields CASSSPTGGYEQYF.

For the CDR3, the DNA is TGTGCCAGCAGCCCCACCCCGGACTACGAGCAGTACTTC. This sequence encodes CASSPTPDYEQYF. The gene calls are TRBV5-8 and TRBJ2-5; D uncertain. The better agreement between TRBJ2-7 and the DNA end casts doubt on the J call. Germline V gene data show CDR1 as SGHTS and CDR2 as YDEGEE. This CDR3 contains 13 residues.

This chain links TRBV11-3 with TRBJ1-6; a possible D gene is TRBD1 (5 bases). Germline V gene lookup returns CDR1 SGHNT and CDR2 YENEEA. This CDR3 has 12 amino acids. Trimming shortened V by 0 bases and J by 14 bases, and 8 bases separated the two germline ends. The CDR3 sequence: CASSLEDTSLHF. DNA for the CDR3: TGTGCCAGCAGCTTAGAGGACACATCCCTCCACTTT.

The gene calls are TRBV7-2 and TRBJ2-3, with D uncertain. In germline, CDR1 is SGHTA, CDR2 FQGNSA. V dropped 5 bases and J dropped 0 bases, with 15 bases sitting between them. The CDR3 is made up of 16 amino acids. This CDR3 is CASSHRLVGSTDTQYF. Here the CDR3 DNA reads TGTGCCAGCAGCCATCGGCTAGTTGGTAGCACAGATACGCAGTATTTT.